Listed below are T cell receptor beta chains from one sample, sequenced in a study of CD8+ T cells in alopecia areata. Using immunoSEQ multiplex PCR, the repertoire was profiled, and TCRdb retains in-frame clones only, with some absent. The sample lists about 190,000 clones, 60% occurring once. The sample consisted of CD4+ T cells sorted from blood, taken at week 4, from a patient treated with tofacitinib. Receptor source: a human donor with alopecia areata. Both conserved end residues are part of each CDR3.

V gene,J gene,CDR3 protein
TRBV5-1,TRBJ2-5,CASGMTNQETQYF
TRBV30,TRBJ1-2,CAWSGTTSGYGYTF
TRBV7-3,TRBJ2-3,CASSLGYSDTQYF
TRBV4-2,TRBJ1-4,CASSQVLAGINEKLFF
TRBV28,TRBJ1-1,CASSTQGARGEAFF
TRBV7-2,TRBJ1-2,CASSLAGQYGYTF
TRBV20-1,TRBJ2-3,CSATPIDTQYF
TRBV5-1,TRBJ2-3,CASSTTLRGGADTQYF
TRBV7-2,TRBJ1-5,CASSLAWDVGQPQHF
TRBV15,TRBJ1-2,CATSRGRDLANYGYTF
TRBV25-1,TRBJ2-7,CASSVTSGRNEQYF
TRBV15,TRBJ2-7,CATSRELSGRTSGSYEQYF
TRBV4-1,TRBJ1-2,CASSQGGSEGTRPPGYTF
TRBV5-1,TRBJ2-7,CASSLVSGDEQYF
TRBV7-2,TRBJ2-1,CASSLDPGVFNEQFF
TRBV9,TRBJ2-4,CASSVAISSGNNIQYF
TRBV18,TRBJ2-7,CASSPGWTGTGGAEQYF
TRBV29-1,TRBJ2-1,CSIDTGEQFF
TRBV7-6,TRBJ2-3,CASSFQSTDTQYF
TRBV18,TRBJ2-1,CASSPGQGIGNEQFF
TRBV2,TRBJ2-2,CASSGDRMNTGELFF
TRBV5-1,TRBJ2-3,CASSLPETSGSTDTQYF
TRBV30,TRBJ2-1,CALTAYNEQFF
TRBV4-3,TRBJ1-4,CASSQGGGALEKLFF